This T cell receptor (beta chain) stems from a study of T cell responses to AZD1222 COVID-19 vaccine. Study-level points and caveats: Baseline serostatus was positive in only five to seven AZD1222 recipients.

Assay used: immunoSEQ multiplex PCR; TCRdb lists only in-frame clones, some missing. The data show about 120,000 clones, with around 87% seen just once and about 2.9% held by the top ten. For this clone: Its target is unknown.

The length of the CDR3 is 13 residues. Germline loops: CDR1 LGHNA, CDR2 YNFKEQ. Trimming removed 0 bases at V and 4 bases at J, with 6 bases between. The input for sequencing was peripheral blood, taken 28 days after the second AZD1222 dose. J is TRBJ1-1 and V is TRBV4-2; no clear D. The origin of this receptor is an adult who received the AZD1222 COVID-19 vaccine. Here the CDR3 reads CASSQEEGTEAFF. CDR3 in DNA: TGTGCCAGCAGCCAAGAGGAGGGCACTGAAGCTTTCTTT.